This T cell receptor beta chain was captured by sequencing in a study of T-cell reconstitution after alpha-beta-depleted transplantation in children. This sample's TCRbeta library carried unique molecular identifier barcodes. TCRdb recomputed calls from the PCR reads with MiXCR, one row per CDR3 protein. The profile shows some 400,000 distinct CDR3 sequences, approximately 20% of them singletons. The CDR3 sequence is 14 residues long. V was pared by 5 bases and J by 0 bases, with 10 bases between. Germline V lookup: CDR1 SQVTM, CDR2 ANQGSEA. The origin of this receptor is a human donor who donated a stem cell graft to a child with acute myeloid leukemia. The rearrangement uses TRBV29-1 and TRBJ2-2; no clear D gene. Material: PBMCs from the stem cell graft donor, obtained from the stem cell graft. The CDR3: CSVMVNANTGELFF. CDR3 nucleotide sequence: TGCAGCGTTATGGTTAACGCGAACACCGGGGAGCTGTTTTTT.